This T cell receptor beta chain was identified in a study of shared clonotypes between healthy human individuals. General observations from the study: Naive CD4 clonotypes overlapped across several donors at roughly 5.1%. Non-shared clonotypes showed lower generation probabilities than clonotypes common to all four donors.

Profiled with immunoSEQ multiplex PCR; TCRdb holds only in-frame clones, not every one. Among about 2 million clones listed, 85% to 95% were seen once. The V gene's germline CDR1 is SGHRS and CDR2 YFSETQ. With 5 bases clipped from V and 2 bases from J, the junction kept 6 bases outside the gene matches. This CDR3 is 14 amino acids long. Notes on this clone: Its antigen is currently unknown.

The sequence was obtained from a man between 18 and 29 years old in good health. The sequenced material came from naive CD4+ T cells sorted from blood. The subset: CD45RA+ positively selected. The chain employs TRBV5-1 and TRBJ2-5; 7 bases are a match to TRBD2. For the CDR3, the DNA is TGCGCCAGCAGGACTAGCCCCAATCAAGAGACCCAGTACTTC. Translated, it gives CASRTSPNQETQYF.